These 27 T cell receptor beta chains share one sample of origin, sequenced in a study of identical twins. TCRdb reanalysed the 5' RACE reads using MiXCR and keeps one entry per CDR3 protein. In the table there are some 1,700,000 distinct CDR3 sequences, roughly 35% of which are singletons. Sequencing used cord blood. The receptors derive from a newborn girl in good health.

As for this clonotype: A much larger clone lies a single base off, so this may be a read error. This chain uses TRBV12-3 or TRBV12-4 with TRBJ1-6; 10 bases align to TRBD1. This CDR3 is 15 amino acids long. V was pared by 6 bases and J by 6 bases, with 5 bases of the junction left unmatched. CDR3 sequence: CASRGQGFRNSPLHF. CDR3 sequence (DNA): TGTGCCAGCAGGGGACAGGGGTTTCGTAATTCACCCCTCCACTTT.

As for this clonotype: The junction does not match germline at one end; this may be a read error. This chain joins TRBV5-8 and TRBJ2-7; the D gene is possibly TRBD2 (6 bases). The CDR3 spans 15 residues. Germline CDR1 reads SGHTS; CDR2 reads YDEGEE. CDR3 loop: CVSSSYRRGSYEQYF. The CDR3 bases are TGTGTCAGCAGCTCGTACAGGAGGGGTTCTTACGAGCAGTACTTC.

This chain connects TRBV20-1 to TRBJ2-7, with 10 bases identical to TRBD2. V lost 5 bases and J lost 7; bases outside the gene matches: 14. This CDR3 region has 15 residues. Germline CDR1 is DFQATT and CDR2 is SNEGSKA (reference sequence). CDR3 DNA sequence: TGCAGTGCTCCATCAGCGGGGGGGGATTACAATGAGCAGTACTTC. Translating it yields CSAPSAGGDYNEQYF.

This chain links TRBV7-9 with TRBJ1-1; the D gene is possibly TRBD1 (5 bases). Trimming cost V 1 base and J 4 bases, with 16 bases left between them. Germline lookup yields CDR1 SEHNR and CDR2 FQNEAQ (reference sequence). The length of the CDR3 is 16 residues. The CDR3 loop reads CASSLGKGTGATEAFF. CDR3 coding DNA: TGTGCCAGCAGCTTAGGGAAGGGGACGGGCGCCACTGAAGCTTTCTTT. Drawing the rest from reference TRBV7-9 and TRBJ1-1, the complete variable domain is DTGVSQNPRHKITKRGQNVTFRCDPISEHNRLYWYRQTLGQGPEFLTYFQNEAQLEKSRLLSDRFSAERPKGSFSTLEIQRTEQGDSAMYLCASSLGKGTGATEAFFGQGTRLTVV.

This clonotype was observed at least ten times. This chain's CDR3 is CSVEDFHEQYF. CDR3 sequence (DNA): TGCAGCGTTGAAGACTTTCACGAGCAGTACTTC. The V and J genes are TRBV29-1 and TRBJ2-7; no clear D. The CDR3 extends over 11 amino acids. V was clipped by 0 bases and J by 5 bases, with 5 bases between them. The germline CDR1 and CDR2 sequences are SQVTM and ANQGSEA.

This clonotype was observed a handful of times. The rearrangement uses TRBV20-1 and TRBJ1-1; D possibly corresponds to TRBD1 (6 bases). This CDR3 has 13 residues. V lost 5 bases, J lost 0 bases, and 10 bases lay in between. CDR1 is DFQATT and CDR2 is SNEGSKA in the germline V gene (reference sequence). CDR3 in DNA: TGCAGTGCTGGGACACCTATGAACACTGAAGCTTTCTTT. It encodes CSAGTPMNTEAFF.

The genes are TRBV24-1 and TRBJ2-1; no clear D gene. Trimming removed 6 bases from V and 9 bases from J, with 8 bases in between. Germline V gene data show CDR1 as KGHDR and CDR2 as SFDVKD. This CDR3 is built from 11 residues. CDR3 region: CATSQFLEQFF. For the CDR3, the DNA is TGTGCCACCAGTCAGTTTCTTGAGCAGTTCTTC.

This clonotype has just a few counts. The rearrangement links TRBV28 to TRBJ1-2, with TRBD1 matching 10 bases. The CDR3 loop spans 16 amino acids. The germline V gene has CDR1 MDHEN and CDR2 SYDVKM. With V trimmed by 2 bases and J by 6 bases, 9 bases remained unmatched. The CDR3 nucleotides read TGTGCCAGCAGTTTAGTCCAGACAGGGGGCGGGAATGGCTACACCTTC. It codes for CASSLVQTGGGNGYTF.

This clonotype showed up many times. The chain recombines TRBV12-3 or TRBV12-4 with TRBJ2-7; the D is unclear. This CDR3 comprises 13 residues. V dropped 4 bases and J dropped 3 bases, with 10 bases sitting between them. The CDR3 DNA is TGTGCCAGCAGTTCCCTTCTCGTCTACGAGCAGTACTTC. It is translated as CASSSLLVYEQYF.

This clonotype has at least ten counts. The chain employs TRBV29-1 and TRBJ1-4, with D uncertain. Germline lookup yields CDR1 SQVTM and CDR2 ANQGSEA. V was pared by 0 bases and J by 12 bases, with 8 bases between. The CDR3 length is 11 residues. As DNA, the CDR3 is TGCAGCGTTGAAGAAGGGAGGGAACTGTTTTTT. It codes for CSVEEGRELFF.

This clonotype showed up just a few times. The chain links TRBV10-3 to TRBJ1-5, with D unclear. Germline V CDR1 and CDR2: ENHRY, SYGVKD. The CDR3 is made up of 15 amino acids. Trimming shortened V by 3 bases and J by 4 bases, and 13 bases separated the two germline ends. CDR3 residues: CAISDREGYNQPQHF. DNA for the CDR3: TGTGCCATCAGTGACCGGGAGGGTTATAATCAGCCCCAGCATTTT.

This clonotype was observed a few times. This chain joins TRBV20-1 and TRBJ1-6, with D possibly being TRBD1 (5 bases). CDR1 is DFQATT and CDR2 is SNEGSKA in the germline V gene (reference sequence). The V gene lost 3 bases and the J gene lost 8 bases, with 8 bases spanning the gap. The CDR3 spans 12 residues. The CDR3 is CSARGQYSPLHF. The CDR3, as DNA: TGCAGTGCTAGGGGGCAGTATTCACCCCTCCACTTT.

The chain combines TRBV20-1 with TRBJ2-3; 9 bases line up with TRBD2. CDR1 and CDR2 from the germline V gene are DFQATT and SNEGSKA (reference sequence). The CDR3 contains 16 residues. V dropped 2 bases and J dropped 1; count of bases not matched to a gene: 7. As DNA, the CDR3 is TGCAGTGCTAGACGAGCACAGCGGGGGGGCACAGATACGCAGTATTTT. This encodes CSARRAQRGGTDTQYF.

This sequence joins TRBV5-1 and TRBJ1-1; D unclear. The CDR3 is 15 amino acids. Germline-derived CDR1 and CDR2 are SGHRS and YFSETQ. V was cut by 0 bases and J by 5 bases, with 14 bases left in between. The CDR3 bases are TGCGCCAGCAGCTTGGCCCCCGCCAGAGGGACTGAAGCTTTCTTT. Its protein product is CASSLAPARGTEAFF.

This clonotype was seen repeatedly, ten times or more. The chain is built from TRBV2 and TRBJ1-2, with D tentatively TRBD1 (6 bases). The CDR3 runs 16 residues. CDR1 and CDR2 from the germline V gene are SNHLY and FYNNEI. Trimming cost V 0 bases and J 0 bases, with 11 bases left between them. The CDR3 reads CASSEADRPANYGYTF. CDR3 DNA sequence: TGTGCCAGCAGTGAAGCCGACAGGCCAGCTAACTATGGCTACACCTTC.

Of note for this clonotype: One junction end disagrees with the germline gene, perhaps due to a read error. The DNA for the CDR3 is TGTGCCTTCAGTGAGCCGGGACTAGCCTACGAGCAGTACTTC. Protein sequence: CAFSEPGLAYEQYF. The chain has TRBV10-3 and TRBJ2-7, with 8 bases that match TRBD2. The CDR3 has 14 amino acids. Germline V gene sequence: CDR1 ENHRY, CDR2 SYGVKD.

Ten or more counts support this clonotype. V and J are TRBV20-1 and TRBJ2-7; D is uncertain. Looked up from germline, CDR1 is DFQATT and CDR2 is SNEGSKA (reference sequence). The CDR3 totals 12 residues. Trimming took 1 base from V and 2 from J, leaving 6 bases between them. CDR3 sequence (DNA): TGCAGTGCTAGAGGAGAAACCTACGAGCAGTACTTC. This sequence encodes CSARGETYEQYF.

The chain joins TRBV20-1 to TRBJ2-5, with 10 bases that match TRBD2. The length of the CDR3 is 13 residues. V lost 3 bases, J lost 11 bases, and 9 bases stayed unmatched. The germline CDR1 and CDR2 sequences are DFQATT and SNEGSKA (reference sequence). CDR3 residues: CSASKASGREQYF. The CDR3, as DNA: TGCAGTGCTAGTAAGGCTAGCGGGAGAGAGCAGTACTTC.

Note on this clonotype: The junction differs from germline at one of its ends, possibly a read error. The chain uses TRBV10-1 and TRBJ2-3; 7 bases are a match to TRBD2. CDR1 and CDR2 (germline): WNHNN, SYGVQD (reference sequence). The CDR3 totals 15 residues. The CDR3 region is CASGESTSRTDTQYF. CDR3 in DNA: TGCGCCAGCGGTGAGTCGACTAGCCGCACAGATACGCAGTATTTT.

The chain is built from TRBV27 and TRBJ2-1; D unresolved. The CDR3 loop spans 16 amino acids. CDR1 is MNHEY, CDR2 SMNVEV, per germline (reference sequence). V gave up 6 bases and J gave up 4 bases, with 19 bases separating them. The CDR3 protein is CASRPSHGWIYNEQFF. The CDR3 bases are TGTGCCAGCAGACCCAGCCATGGTTGGATTTACAATGAGCAGTTCTTC.

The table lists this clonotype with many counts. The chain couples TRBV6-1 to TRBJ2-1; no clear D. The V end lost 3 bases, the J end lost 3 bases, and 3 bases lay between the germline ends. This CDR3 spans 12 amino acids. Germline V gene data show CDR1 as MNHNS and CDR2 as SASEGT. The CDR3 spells CASSDNYNEQFF. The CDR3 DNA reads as TGTGCCAGCAGTGACAACTACAATGAGCAGTTCTTC.

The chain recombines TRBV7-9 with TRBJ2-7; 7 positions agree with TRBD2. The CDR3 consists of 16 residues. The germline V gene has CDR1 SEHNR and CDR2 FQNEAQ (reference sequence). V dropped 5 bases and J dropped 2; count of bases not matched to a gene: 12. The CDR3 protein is CASSRGPSGTAYEQYF. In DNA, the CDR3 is TGTGCCAGCAGCCGTGGTCCCAGCGGGACCGCCTACGAGCAGTACTTC.

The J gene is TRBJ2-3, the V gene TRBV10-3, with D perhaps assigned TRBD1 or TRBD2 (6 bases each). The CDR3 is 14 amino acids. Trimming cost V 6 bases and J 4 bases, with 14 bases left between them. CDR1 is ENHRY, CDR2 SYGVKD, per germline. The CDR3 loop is CAIRTGARADTQYF. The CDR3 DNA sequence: TGTGCCATCAGGACGGGGGCAAGGGCAGATACGCAGTATTTT.

CDR3 residues: CALAGWETQYF. The CDR3 DNA reads TGCGCCTTAGCGGGGTGGGAGACCCAGTACTTC. This sequence joins TRBV20-1 and TRBJ2-5; 8 bases match TRBD2. Germline V gene lookup returns CDR1 DFQATT and CDR2 SNEGSKA (reference sequence). The CDR3 contains 11 residues.

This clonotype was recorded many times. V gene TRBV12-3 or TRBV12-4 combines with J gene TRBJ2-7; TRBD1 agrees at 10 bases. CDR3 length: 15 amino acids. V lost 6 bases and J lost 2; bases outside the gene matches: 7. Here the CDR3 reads CASSSRQGAPYEQYF. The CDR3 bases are TGTGCCAGCAGCTCTCGACAGGGGGCCCCCTACGAGCAGTACTTC.

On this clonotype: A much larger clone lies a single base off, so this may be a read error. The chain's CDR3 is CASSFAGTSGYTF. The DNA of the CDR3 is TGCGCCAGCAGCTTTGCCGGGACGTCTGGCTACACCTTC. The V gene is TRBV5-1, the J gene TRBJ1-2; tentatively, D is TRBD1 (5 bases). Trimming stripped 2 bases from V and 7 bases from J, with 12 bases between. Per germline, CDR1 SGHRS and CDR2 YFSETQ. This CDR3 has 13 amino acids.

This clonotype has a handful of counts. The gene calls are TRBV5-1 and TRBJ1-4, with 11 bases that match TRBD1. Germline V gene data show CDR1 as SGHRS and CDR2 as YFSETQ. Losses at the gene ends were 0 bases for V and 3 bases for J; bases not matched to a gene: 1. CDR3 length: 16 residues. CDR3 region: CASSLAGQGANEKLFF. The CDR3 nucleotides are TGCGCCAGCAGCTTGGCGGGACAGGGGGCTAATGAAAAACTGTTTTTT.